This T cell receptor (beta chain) was captured by sequencing in a study of blood T cell repertoires in COVID-19. In the original workflow: Estimation of nucleated cell counts relied on the amplification of reference gene primers. Some clones are missing from TCRdb's copy, which holds only in-frame ones; the method was immunoSEQ multiplex PCR. Clonal size and the V and J genes are those of that table, whereas D and trimming came from the DNA. The repertoire consists of 100,000 to 150,000 clones, with more than 70% occurring once and the leading ten covering 10%. Sequenced material: peripheral blood. This clonotype was sampled from a man aged 45 to 65 with acute or convalescent COVID-19.

In DNA form, the CDR3 reads TGTGCCAGCAGCTATAACAGGGTGGGCTATGGCTACACCTTC. The encoded protein is CASSYNRVGYGYTF. The V call is TRBV6-5, the J call TRBJ1-2; a weak D match, TRBD1 (6 bases). V shed 6 bases and J shed 4 bases, with 15 bases lying between them. CDR3 size: 14 residues. Germline CDR1 is MNHEY and CDR2 is SVGAGI.